This T cell receptor beta chain was obtained from a study of T cells after yellow fever vaccination. Points from the study as a whole: Overlap between CD4 and CD8 compartments was detected for a small share of clonotypes.

Worth noting for this clonotype: Its antigen remains unidentified.

A single record per CDR3 protein comes from TCRdb applying MiXCR to the 5' RACE reads. This sample yields about 320,000 distinct CDR3 sequences, of which 3.5% to 4.5% are seen a single time; approximately 19% belongs to the top ten. This CDR3 is built from 15 residues. V lost 2 bases to trimming and J lost 8 bases, with 15 bases between them. The germline V gene has CDR1 KGHSH and CDR2 LQKENI. This chain connects TRBV18 to TRBJ1-4; D perhaps matches TRBD1 (6 bases). This specimen was PBMCs, taken 15 days after the yellow fever booster vaccination. This receptor was obtained from a man aged 18-30 years who received the YFV17D yellow fever vaccine. DNA for the CDR3: TGTGCCAGCTCACCAGGGACATTGAGATCGGAAAAACTGTTTTTT. The encoded protein is CASSPGTLRSEKLFF.